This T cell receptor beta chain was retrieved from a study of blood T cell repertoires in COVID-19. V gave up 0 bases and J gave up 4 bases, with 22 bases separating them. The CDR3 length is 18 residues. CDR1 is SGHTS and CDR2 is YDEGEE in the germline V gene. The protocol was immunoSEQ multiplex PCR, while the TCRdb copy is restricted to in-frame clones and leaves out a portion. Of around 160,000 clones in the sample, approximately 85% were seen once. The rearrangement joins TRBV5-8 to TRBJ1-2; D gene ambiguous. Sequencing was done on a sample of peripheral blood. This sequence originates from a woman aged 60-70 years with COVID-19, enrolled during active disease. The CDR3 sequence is CASSLDPKVEGPLYGYTF. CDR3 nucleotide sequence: TGTGCCAGCAGCTTGGATCCCAAAGTTGAGGGTCCCCTCTATGGCTACACCTTC. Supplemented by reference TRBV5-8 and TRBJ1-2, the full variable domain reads EAGVTQSPTHLIKTRGQQATLRCSPISGHTSVYWYQQALGLGLQFLLWYDEGEERNRGNFPPRFSGRQFPNYSSELNVNALELEDSALYLCASSLDPKVEGPLYGYTFGSGTRLTVV.